This T cell receptor beta chain was sequenced for a study of blood T cell repertoires in COVID-19. Trimming stripped 3 bases from V and 1 base from J, with 6 bases between. Germline CDR1 MNHNS, CDR2 SASEGT. This CDR3 has 13 residues. Assay used: immunoSEQ multiplex PCR; TCRdb lists only in-frame clones, some missing. The sample carries roughly 140,000 clones, approximately 90% recorded once. The chain couples TRBV6-1 to TRBJ1-1, with no clear D. Sequencing input: peripheral blood. The TCR sequence derives from a woman aged 70-85 years with acute or convalescent COVID-19. CDR3: CASSEQENTEAFF. CDR3 DNA sequence: TGTGCCAGCAGTGAGCAGGAGAACACTGAAGCTTTCTTT.